This TCR beta chain was observed in a study of blood T cell repertoires in COVID-19. About the research overall: Recovery among Cohort 3 donors was established by two negative PCRs, clearance, or symptom resolution. The cDNA or gDNA used as material had been derived from T cells, B-cell-depleted T cells, or PBMCs.

This clone has more than one count but fewer than ten. Under the authors' procedure: It was from reference gene primer amplification that nucleated cell counts were estimated. Some clones are missing from TCRdb's copy, which holds only in-frame ones; the method was immunoSEQ multiplex PCR. The DNA was the basis for D and trimming; V, J and clone size are from that table. The sample yields roughly 340,000 clones, about 89% seen once. Germline CDR1 is MNHNS and CDR2 is SASEGT. The junction had 4 bases not matched to a gene; V was cut back by 0 bases and J by 4 bases. The CDR3 has 15 amino acids. All enrollees were about 18 to 89 years old and from approximately 24 US areas.

This sequence joins TRBV6-1 and TRBJ2-7, with 9 bases fitting TRBD1. The sample was PBMCs or T cells enriched from blood (not recorded which). This receptor was taken from a man between 40 and 49 years old in a cohort exposed to, infected with or recovered from COVID-19 (not recorded which). CDR3 amino acids: CASSEATGGGYEQYF. CDR3 DNA sequence: TGTGCCAGCAGTGAAGCCACAGGGGGCGGTTACGAGCAGTACTTC.